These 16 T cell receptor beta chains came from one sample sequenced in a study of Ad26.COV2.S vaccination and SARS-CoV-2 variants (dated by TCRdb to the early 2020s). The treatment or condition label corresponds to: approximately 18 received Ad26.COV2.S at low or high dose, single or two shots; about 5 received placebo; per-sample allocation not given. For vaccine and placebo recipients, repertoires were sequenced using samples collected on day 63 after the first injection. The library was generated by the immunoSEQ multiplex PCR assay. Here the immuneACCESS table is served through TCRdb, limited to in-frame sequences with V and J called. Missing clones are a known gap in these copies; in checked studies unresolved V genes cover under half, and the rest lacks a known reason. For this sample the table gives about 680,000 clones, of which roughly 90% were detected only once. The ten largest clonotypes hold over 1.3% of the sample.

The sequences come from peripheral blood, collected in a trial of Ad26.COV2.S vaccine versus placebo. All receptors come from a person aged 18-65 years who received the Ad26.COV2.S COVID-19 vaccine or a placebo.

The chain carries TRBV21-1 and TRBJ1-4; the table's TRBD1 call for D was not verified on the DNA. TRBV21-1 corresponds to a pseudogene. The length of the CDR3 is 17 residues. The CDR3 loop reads CASSRWDRGWCNEKLFF. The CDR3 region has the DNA TGTGCCAGCAGCAGATGGGACAGGGGGTGGTGTAATGAAAAACTGTTTTTT.

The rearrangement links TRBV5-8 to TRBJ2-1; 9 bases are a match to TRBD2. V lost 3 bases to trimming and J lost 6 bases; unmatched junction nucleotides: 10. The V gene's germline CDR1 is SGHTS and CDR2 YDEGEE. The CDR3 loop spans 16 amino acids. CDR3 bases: TGTGCCAGCAGCTGGGTCGGGGGTAGCGGGGGCAATGAGCAGTTCTTC. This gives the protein CASSWVGGSGGNEQFF.

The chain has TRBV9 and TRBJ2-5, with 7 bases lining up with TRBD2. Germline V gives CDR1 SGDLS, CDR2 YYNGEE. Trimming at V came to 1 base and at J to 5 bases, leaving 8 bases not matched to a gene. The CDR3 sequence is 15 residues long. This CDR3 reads CASSVNGRSVETQYF. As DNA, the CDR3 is TGTGCCAGCAGCGTAAACGGGAGGTCGGTGGAGACCCAGTACTTC.

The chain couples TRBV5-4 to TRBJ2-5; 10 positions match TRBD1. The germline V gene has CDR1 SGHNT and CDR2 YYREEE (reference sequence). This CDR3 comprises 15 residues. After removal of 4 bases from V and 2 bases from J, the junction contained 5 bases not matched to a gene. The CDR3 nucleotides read TGTGCCAGCAGCGGAAAGGACAGGGGGCAAGAGACCCAGTACTTC. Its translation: CASSGKDRGQETQYF.

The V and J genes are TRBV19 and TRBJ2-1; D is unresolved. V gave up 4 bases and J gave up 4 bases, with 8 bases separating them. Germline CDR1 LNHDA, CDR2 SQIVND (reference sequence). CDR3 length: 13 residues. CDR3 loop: CASSTRSYNEQFF. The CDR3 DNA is TGTGCCAGTAGTACCCGTTCATACAATGAGCAGTTCTTC.

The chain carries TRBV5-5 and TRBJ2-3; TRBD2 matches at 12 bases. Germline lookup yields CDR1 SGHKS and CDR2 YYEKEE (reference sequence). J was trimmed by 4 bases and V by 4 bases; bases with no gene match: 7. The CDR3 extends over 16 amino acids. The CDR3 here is CASSLLTSGGSDTQYF. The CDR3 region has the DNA TGTGCCAGCAGCCTACTGACTAGCGGGGGTTCAGATACGCAGTATTTT.

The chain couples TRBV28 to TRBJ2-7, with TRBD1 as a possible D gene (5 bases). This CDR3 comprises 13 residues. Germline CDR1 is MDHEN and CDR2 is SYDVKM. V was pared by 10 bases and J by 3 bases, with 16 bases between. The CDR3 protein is CATLRESGYEQYF. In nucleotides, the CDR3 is TGTGCCACTCTCAGGGAAAGTGGCTACGAGCAGTACTTC.

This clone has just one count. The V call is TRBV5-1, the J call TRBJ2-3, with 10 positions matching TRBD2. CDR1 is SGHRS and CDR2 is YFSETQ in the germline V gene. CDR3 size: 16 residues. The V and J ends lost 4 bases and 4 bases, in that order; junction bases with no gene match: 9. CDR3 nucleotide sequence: TGCGCCAGCAGCCCCGGGCTAGCGGGAGAGGCAGATACGCAGTATTTT. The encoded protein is CASSPGLAGEADTQYF.

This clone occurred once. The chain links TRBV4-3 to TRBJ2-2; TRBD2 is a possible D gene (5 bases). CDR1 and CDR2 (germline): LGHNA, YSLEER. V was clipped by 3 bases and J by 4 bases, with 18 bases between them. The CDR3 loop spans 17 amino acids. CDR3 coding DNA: TGCGCCAGCAGCCAGGAGCCGCAGCGGTCGGGCACCGGGGAGCTGTTTTTT. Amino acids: CASSQEPQRSGTGELFF.

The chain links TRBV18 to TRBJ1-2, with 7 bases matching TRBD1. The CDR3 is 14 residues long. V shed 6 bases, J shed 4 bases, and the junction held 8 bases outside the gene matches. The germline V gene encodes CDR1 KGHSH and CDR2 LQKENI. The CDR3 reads CASSTVGDSYGYTF. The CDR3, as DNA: TGTGCCAGCTCTACCGTTGGGGACAGCTATGGCTACACCTTC.

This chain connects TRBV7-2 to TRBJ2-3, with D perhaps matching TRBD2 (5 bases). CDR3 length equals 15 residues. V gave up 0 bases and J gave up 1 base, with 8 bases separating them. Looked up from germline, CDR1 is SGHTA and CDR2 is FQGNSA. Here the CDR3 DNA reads TGTGCCAGCAGCTTAGCCGGGATAGGCACAGATACGCAGTATTTT. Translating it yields CASSLAGIGTDTQYF.

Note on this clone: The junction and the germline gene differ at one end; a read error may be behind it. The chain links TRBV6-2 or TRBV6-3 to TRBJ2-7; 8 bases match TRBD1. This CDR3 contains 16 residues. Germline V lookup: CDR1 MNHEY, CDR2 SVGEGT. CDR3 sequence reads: CASSHSRTGNSYEQYF. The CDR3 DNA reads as TGTGCCAGCAGTCACTCCCGGACAGGGAACTCCTACGAGCAGTACTTC.

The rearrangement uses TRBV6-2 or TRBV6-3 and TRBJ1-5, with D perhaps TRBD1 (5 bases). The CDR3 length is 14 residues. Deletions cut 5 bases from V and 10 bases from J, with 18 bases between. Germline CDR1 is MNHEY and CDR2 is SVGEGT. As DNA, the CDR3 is TGTGCCAGCAGTCGGGACCTGACTGAACTCCCCCAGCATTTT. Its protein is CASSRDLTELPQHF.

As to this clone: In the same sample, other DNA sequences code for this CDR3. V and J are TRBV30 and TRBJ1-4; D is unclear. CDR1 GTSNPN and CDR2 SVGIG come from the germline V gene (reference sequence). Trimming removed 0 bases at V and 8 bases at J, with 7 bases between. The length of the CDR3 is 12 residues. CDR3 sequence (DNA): TGTGCCTGGAGTGTATCGGGGGAAAAACTGTTTTTT. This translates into CAWSVSGEKLFF.

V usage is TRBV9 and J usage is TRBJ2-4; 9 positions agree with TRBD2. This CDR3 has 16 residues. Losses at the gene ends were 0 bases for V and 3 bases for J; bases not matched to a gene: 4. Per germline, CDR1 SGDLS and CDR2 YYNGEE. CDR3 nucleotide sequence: TGTGCCAGCAGCGTAGCTAGCGGGAATAACAAAAACATTCAGTACTTC. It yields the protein CASSVASGNNKNIQYF.

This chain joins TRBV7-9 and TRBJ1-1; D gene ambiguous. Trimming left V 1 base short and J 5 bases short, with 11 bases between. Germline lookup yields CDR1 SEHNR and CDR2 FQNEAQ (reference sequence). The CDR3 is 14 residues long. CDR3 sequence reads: CASSLVSGGTEAFF. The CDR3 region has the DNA TGTGCCAGCAGCTTAGTTTCGGGAGGGACTGAAGCTTTCTTT. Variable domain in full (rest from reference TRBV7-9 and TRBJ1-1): DTGVSQNPRHKITKRGQNVTFRCDPISEHNRLYWYRQTLGQGPEFLTYFQNEAQLEKSRLLSDRFSAERPKGSFSTLEIQRTEQGDSAMYLCASSLVSGGTEAFFGQGTRLTVV.